The sequence of this T cell receptor beta chain was determined in a study of T cells in Graves' hyperthyroidism and ophthalmopathy. Broader study findings: Ophthalmopathy, which appeared later, was predicted by the model a median around 6.5 months before onset. Blood samples included most of the expanded thyroid clonotypes exceeding 0.001. From stable hyperthyroidism, ophthalmopathy was separated by a 13 V-J model.

Orbital computed tomography, thyroid ultrasound, serum thyroxine and TRAb, and clinical symptoms together informed the diagnoses. It was RNA transcripts that yielded the amplified TCR beta CDR3 regions. The TCR CDR3 first-round RT-PCR relied on the HTBI primer set. TCRdb analysed the multiplex PCR reads with MiXCR anew, one entry per CDR3 protein. The repertoire consists of 550,000 to 700,000 distinct CDR3 sequences, with approximately 44% occurring once and the leading ten covering 15% to 20%. At least ten counts were recorded for this clonotype. Its antigen is not identified. V lost 5 bases to trimming and J lost 8 bases; unmatched junction nucleotides: 10. The CDR3 extends over 14 amino acids. Looked up from germline, CDR1 is SGHTA and CDR2 is FQGTGA.

The specimen was peripheral blood or thyroid tissue (not recorded which). This sequence originates from an adult woman with Graves' disease, either hyperthyroidism or ophthalmopathy (not recorded which). This chain links TRBV7-3 with TRBJ1-2; 8 nucleotides line up with TRBD1. CDR3 nucleotide sequence: TGTGCCAGCAGCAGTACCGCCGGGACAGGCGGCTACACCTTC. Protein sequence: CASSSTAGTGGYTF.